These 16 T cell receptor beta chains share one sample of origin, sequenced in a study of CD8+CD57+ T cells in acquired aplastic anemia. Genomic DNA, the template, was used for profiling of the TCR beta VDJ and CDR3. TCRdb reprocessed the reads via MiXCR and lists one record per CDR3 protein. Of more than 40,000 distinct CDR3 sequences in the sample, over 60% were seen once. Sequencing used sorted CD4+, CD8+, or CD8+CD57+ T cells (not recorded which) from PBMCs. The receptors shown here come from a human donor in good health, serving as a control.

This chain links TRBV10-3 with TRBJ1-5; D unresolved. Trimming took off 0 bases at V and 11 bases at J, with 17 bases between the two ends. The CDR3 totals 15 residues. From germline, CDR1 is ENHRY and CDR2 SYGVKD. This chain's CDR3 is CAISESLVTVASQHF. The DNA of the CDR3 is TGTGCCATCAGTGAGTCCTTGGTAACAGTAGCGTCCCAGCATTTT.

This chain connects TRBV15 to TRBJ2-5; 9 bases are a match to TRBD1. J lost 3 bases, V lost 6 bases, and 5 bases had no gene match. CDR1 and CDR2 from the germline V gene are LNHNV and YYDKDF (reference sequence). This CDR3 region has 14 residues. CDR3: CATRGTGGEETQYF. The DNA of the CDR3 is TGTGCCACCAGAGGCACAGGGGGCGAAGAGACCCAGTACTTC. Using reference TRBV15 and TRBJ2-5 for the parts outside the CDR3, the full variable domain is DAMVIQNPRYQVTQFGKPVTLSCSQTLNHNVMYWYQQKSSQAPKLLFHYYDKDFNNEADTPDNFQSRRPNTSFCFLDIRSPGLGDTAMYLCATRGTGGEETQYFGPGTRLLVL.

The V call is TRBV7-2, the J call TRBJ2-7; D possibly corresponds to TRBD1 (5 bases). CDR1 and CDR2 from the germline V gene are SGHTA and FQGNSA. Trimming removed 3 bases at V and 3 bases at J, with 9 bases between. The CDR3 has 13 amino acids. The CDR3 reads CASSFQGIYEQYF. CDR3 coding DNA: TGTGCCAGCAGCTTTCAGGGAATCTACGAGCAGTACTTC.

The chain couples TRBV7-3 to TRBJ2-4, with D maybe TRBD1 (8 bases). The CDR3 is 17 residues long. V lost 5 bases and J lost 0, with 17 bases in between. Germline lookup yields CDR1 SGHTA and CDR2 FQGTGA. The CDR3 is CASSRTQGGLAKNIQYF. The CDR3 DNA is TGTGCCAGCAGCAGAACACAGGGGGGGCTAGCCAAAAACATTCAGTACTTC.

The J gene is TRBJ2-7, the V gene TRBV20-1; no clear D gene. V shed 7 bases and J shed 2 bases, with 15 bases lying between them. Germline values: CDR1 DFQATT, CDR2 SNEGSKA (reference sequence). This CDR3 is built from 13 residues. The CDR3 here is CSEEEMRAYEQYF. Here the CDR3 DNA reads TGCAGTGAAGAGGAAATGCGAGCCTACGAGCAGTACTTC.

Here the CDR3 DNA reads TGCGCCAGCAGTGAGGCGGGAGGTTCCTACGAGCAGTACTTC. Protein: CASSEAGGSYEQYF. This chain joins TRBV10-2 and TRBJ2-7; the match to TRBD2 covers 8 bases. From germline, CDR1 is WSHSY and CDR2 SAAADI. V shed 2 bases, J shed 1 base, and the junction held 1 base outside the gene matches. This CDR3 has 14 residues.

CDR3 bases: TGTGCCAGCAGCTTAGCGGGGACAGTAGAAAAACTGTTTTTT. This codes for CASSLAGTVEKLFF. The gene calls are TRBV7-6 and TRBJ1-4, with 7 bases fitting TRBD1. The V segment lost 0 bases and the J segment 8 bases; nucleotides outside the gene matches: 3. Germline CDR1 SGHVS, CDR2 FNYEAQ. This CDR3 spans 14 amino acids.

This chain's CDR3 is CASSAAGANTGELFF. The CDR3 bases are TGTGCCAGCAGTGCAGCGGGGGCGAACACCGGGGAGCTGTTTTTT. The rearrangement joins TRBV2 to TRBJ2-2; 8 bases line up with TRBD2. The CDR3 is 15 amino acids. Germline V gene data show CDR1 as SNHLY and CDR2 as FYNNEI. Trimming removed 4 bases from V and 0 bases from J; junction bases left unmatched: 1.

The rearrangement uses TRBV7-9 and TRBJ1-4; D is unclear. The CDR3 extends over 12 amino acids. Germline lookup yields CDR1 SEHNR and CDR2 FQNEAQ (reference sequence). The ends were cut back, 1 base at V and 6 bases at J, with 3 bases in the middle. The CDR3 coding sequence is TGTGCCAGCAGCTTAGGGGATGAAAAACTGTTTTTT. Its translation is CASSLGDEKLFF.

J is TRBJ2-2 and V is TRBV11-2, with 9 bases matching TRBD1. Germline V CDR1 and CDR2: SGHAT, FQNNGV. V lost 5 bases to trimming and J lost 6 bases; unmatched junction nucleotides: 13. The CDR3 length is 17 residues. Here the CDR3 DNA reads TGTGCCAGCAGCCCAATGTCGGGACAGGGTTTGCCCGGGGAGCTGTTTTTT. Translating gives CASSPMSGQGLPGELFF.

For this clonotype: The junction departs from the called germline gene at one end, perhaps through a read error. The chain recombines TRBV20-1 with TRBJ2-1; 10 nucleotides line up with TRBD2. This CDR3 is 14 amino acids long. The germline gives CDR1 DFQATT, CDR2 SNEGSKA (reference sequence). The CDR3 spells CSARDTSGVDEQLF. CDR3 bases: TGCAGTGCTAGAGATACTAGCGGGGTAGATGAGCAGCTCTTC.

DNA of the CDR3: TGTGCCAGCAGCGTAGTGGCTAGCGGGAGCATCGAGCAGTACTTC. Its protein product is CASSVVASGSIEQYF. The rearrangement uses TRBV9 and TRBJ2-7; TRBD2 matches at 10 bases. Germline values: CDR1 SGDLS, CDR2 YYNGEE. The CDR3 covers 15 residues. J gave up 6 bases and V 0 bases, and 6 bases lay outside the gene matches. Full variable domain (missing parts from reference TRBV9 and TRBJ2-7): DSGVTQTPKHLITATGQRVTLRCSPRSGDLSVYWYQQSLDQGLQFLIQYYNGEERAKGNILERFSAQQFPDLHSELNLSSLELGDSALYFCASSVVASGSIEQYFGPGTRLTVT.

This clonotype was recorded once. The chain carries TRBV7-9 and TRBJ1-2; D is unresolved. Germline lookup yields CDR1 SEHNR and CDR2 FQNEAQ (reference sequence). CDR3 size: 12 residues. V lost 0 bases and J lost 3, with 2 bases in between. CDR3 amino acids: CASSLADYGYTF. CDR3 DNA sequence: TGTGCCAGCAGCTTAGCCGACTATGGCTACACCTTC. The variable domain in full, with the rest retrieved from reference TRBV7-9 and TRBJ1-2, is DTGVSQNPRHKITKRGQNVTFRCDPISEHNRLYWYRQTLGQGPEFLTYFQNEAQLEKSRLLSDRFSAERPKGSFSTLEIQRTEQGDSAMYLCASSLADYGYTFGSGTRLTVV.

This clonotype was seen once. One junction end disagrees with the germline gene, perhaps due to a read error. The chain links TRBV2 to TRBJ1-1, with D perhaps matching TRBD1 (5 bases). Germline V lookup: CDR1 SNHLY, CDR2 FYNNEI. There are 15 residues in the CDR3. The CDR3 spells CAISERGSRNTEAFF. Here the CDR3 DNA reads TGTGCCATCAGTGAACGGGGGTCTAGGAACACTGAAGCTTTCTTT.

The V and J genes are TRBV9 and TRBJ2-1, with 8 bases matching TRBD2. Germline V gives CDR1 SGDLS, CDR2 YYNGEE. There are 16 residues in the CDR3. Trimming at V came to 2 bases and at J to 0 bases, leaving 4 bases not matched to a gene. CDR3 coding DNA: TGTGCCAGCAGCGTTAGCGGGGTGAGCTCCTACAATGAGCAGTTCTTC. It translates to CASSVSGVSSYNEQFF.

The chain employs TRBV2 and TRBJ2-5, with 9 bases matching TRBD1. The J segment lost 5 bases and the V segment lost 8 bases, leaving 12 bases of the junction unmatched. This CDR3 comprises 15 residues. Germline V gene lookup returns CDR1 SNHLY and CDR2 FYNNEI. DNA for the CDR3: TGTGCCAGCGAGACCGGGACAGGGCTGGAGGAGACCCAGTACTTC. The encoded protein is CASETGTGLEETQYF.